The 27 T cell receptor beta chains below come from one sample, sequenced in a study of T cell changes during pregnancy in multiple sclerosis. Sequencing was performed with immunoSEQ multiplex PCR; in TCRdb, only in-frame clones are kept and a portion is missing. The table shows tens of thousands of clones, with roughly nine tenths occurring only once. The sample consisted of CD4+ T cells from peripheral blood mononuclear cells, taken in the first trimester of pregnancy. The receptors here all came from a female donor with multiple sclerosis, enrolled in a pregnancy study.

The chain joins TRBV15 to TRBJ2-1; D not certain. The CDR3 contains 15 residues. The ends were cut back, 0 bases at V and 8 bases at J, with 14 bases in the middle. Germline CDR1 LNHNV, CDR2 YYDKDF (reference sequence). DNA for the CDR3: TGTGCCACCAGCAGAGAGAGAAGAGTATCCGATGAGCAGTTCTTC. Translated: CATSRERRVSDEQFF.

The rearrangement uses TRBV7-2 and TRBJ2-1, with TRBD2 identical over 9 bases. The ends lost 1 base at V and 4 bases at J; junction bases unmatched: 5. Germline CDR1 SGHTA, CDR2 FQGNSA. The CDR3 sequence is 16 residues long. CDR3 residues: CASSLVPTSGYNEQFF. CDR3 in DNA: TGTGCCAGCAGCTTAGTACCTACTAGCGGGTACAATGAGCAGTTCTTC.

This clone has only one observation. V is TRBV2 and J is TRBJ1-4; 9 bases agree with TRBD1. The CDR3 runs to 15 residues. Germline V gene sequence: CDR1 SNHLY, CDR2 FYNNEI. The J segment lost 0 bases and the V segment lost 4 bases, leaving 0 bases of the junction unmatched. The chain's CDR3 is CASSGQGATNEKLFF. The CDR3 region has the DNA TGTGCCAGCAGTGGACAGGGGGCAACTAATGAAAAACTGTTTTTT.

CDR3 amino acids: CAWSVRASVSYEQYF. The CDR3 DNA is TGTGCCTGGAGTGTACGGGCTAGCGTCTCCTACGAGCAGTACTTC. The genes are TRBV30 and TRBJ2-7, with D perhaps TRBD2 (6 bases). V lost 0 bases, J lost 0 bases, and 12 bases lay in between. Per the germline V gene, CDR1 is GTSNPN and CDR2 is SVGIG (reference sequence). This CDR3 is 15 amino acids long.

The J gene is TRBJ1-2, the V gene TRBV7-2, with D perhaps TRBD1 (5 bases). There are 16 residues in the CDR3. From germline, CDR1 is SGHTA and CDR2 FQGNSA. V was cut by 0 bases and J by 4 bases, with 15 bases left in between. CDR3 nucleotide sequence: TGTGCCAGCAGCTTAGCGGGGCCAAATTTGGGCTATGGCTACACCTTC. It is translated as CASSLAGPNLGYGYTF.

The V call is TRBV29-1, the J call TRBJ1-1; D remains ambiguous. Looked up from germline, CDR1 is SQVTM and CDR2 is ANQGSEA. The CDR3 spans 15 residues. Trimming stripped 2 bases from V and 2 bases from J, with 15 bases between. CDR3 bases: TGCAGCGTTGAATATCTAACAGTTACTAACACTGAAGCTTTCTTT. Residues: CSVEYLTVTNTEAFF.

The chain is built from TRBV28 and TRBJ2-5; D ambiguous. Per the germline V gene, CDR1 is MDHEN and CDR2 is SYDVKM. The CDR3 is 13 amino acids. V was trimmed by 3 bases and J by 0 bases, leaving 5 bases between them. The CDR3 protein is CASSLRNQETQYF. CDR3 coding DNA: TGTGCCAGCAGTTTGCGGAACCAAGAGACCCAGTACTTC.

The rearrangement uses TRBV7-3 and TRBJ2-6, with D possibly matching TRBD2 (5 bases). CDR1 and CDR2 (germline): SGHTA, FQGTGA. The CDR3 has 18 residues. V lost 0 bases and J lost 2, with 14 bases in between. The CDR3, as DNA: TGTGCCAGCAGCTTAACCCCTATAGGGAGAGCTGGGGCCAACGTCCTGACTTTC. Residues: CASSLTPIGRAGANVLTF.

The rearrangement joins TRBV19 to TRBJ2-1, with TRBD2 matching over 12 bases. Per germline, CDR1 LNHDA and CDR2 SQIVND (reference sequence). CDR3 length: 16 amino acids. With V trimmed by 1 base and J by 9 bases, 7 bases remained unmatched. This CDR3 is CASSIAVGLAGIEQFF. The CDR3 DNA follows: TGTGCCAGTAGTATAGCCGTTGGACTAGCGGGAATTGAGCAGTTCTTC.

This chain joins TRBV6-5 and TRBJ1-6, with D uncertain. Germline V gives CDR1 MNHEY, CDR2 SVGAGI. V shed 4 bases and J shed 9 bases, with 16 bases lying between them. The CDR3 extends over 15 amino acids. In DNA, the CDR3 is TGTGCCAGCAGTTTGAATCGGGATGATAGTTCACCCCTCCACTTT. This sequence encodes CASSLNRDDSSPLHF.

The chain joins TRBV19 to TRBJ2-7, with 10 bases identical to TRBD2. The germline gives CDR1 LNHDA, CDR2 SQIVND (reference sequence). The V gene end was trimmed by 3 bases and the J gene end by 4 bases; junction bases not matched to a gene: 6. The CDR3 is made up of 15 amino acids. The CDR3, as DNA: TGTGCCAGTAGTATTGTCGGGACTAGCGATTACGAGCAGTACTTC. Amino acid sequence: CASSIVGTSDYEQYF.

This clone was seen just once. Other DNA sequences in the sample encode the same CDR3. This chain joins TRBV6-5 and TRBJ2-1; 9 positions agree with TRBD2. The V gene end was trimmed by 3 bases and the J gene end by 10 bases; junction bases not matched to a gene: 13. The CDR3 totals 16 residues. Germline V gene sequence: CDR1 MNHEY, CDR2 SVGAGI. The CDR3 coding sequence is TGTGCCAGCAGTTATTTCTCACTAGCGGGTATTAAGGAGCAGTTCTTC. Encoded protein: CASSYFSLAGIKEQFF.

The V call is TRBV7-8, the J call TRBJ2-5; 11 nucleotides agree with TRBD2. CDR1 SGHVS and CDR2 FQNEAQ come from the germline V gene. The CDR3 loop spans 16 amino acids. V lost 5 bases, J lost 0 bases, and 5 bases stayed unmatched. Here the CDR3 reads CASSKPTSGNQETQYF. The CDR3 region has the DNA TGTGCCAGCAGCAAACCGACTAGCGGGAACCAAGAGACCCAGTACTTC.

The chain carries TRBV7-3 and TRBJ2-5, with a possible D match to TRBD1 (6 bases). The V gene's germline CDR1 is SGHTA and CDR2 FQGTGA. V was trimmed by 4 bases and J by 5 bases, leaving 17 bases between them. The CDR3 loop spans 15 amino acids. CDR3 amino acids: CASSSTGTQGETQYF. The DNA for the CDR3 is TGTGCCAGCAGCTCGACCGGGACCCAGGGGGAGACCCAGTACTTC.

A single count supports this clone. The chain employs TRBV27 and TRBJ1-1, with 7 bases that match TRBD1. Per germline, CDR1 MNHEY and CDR2 SMNVEV (reference sequence). V lost 5 bases to trimming and J lost 1 base; unmatched junction nucleotides: 10. The CDR3 has 16 amino acids. In DNA, the CDR3 is TGTGCCAGCAGTCGCAGTCGAGGGGGCGGGAACACTGAAGCTTTCTTT. The encoded protein is CASSRSRGGGNTEAFF.

The rearrangement joins TRBV7-9 to TRBJ2-1, with 7 bases fitting TRBD2. Losses at the gene ends were 8 bases for V and 5 bases for J; bases not matched to a gene: 12. The germline V gene encodes CDR1 SEHNR and CDR2 FQNEAQ (reference sequence). The CDR3 is made up of 15 amino acids. CDR3 region: CASGPLTSRDNEQFF. CDR3 in DNA: TGTGCCAGCGGCCCCCTGACTAGCCGCGACAATGAGCAGTTCTTC.

The DNA for the CDR3 is TGTGCCAGCAGCATTAGCGGGAGGGCAGCAGATACGCAGTATTTT. This encodes CASSISGRAADTQYF. The rearrangement joins TRBV5-4 to TRBJ2-3; 11 positions agree with TRBD2. CDR1 is SGHNT, CDR2 YYREEE, per germline (reference sequence). There are 15 residues in the CDR3. The junction had 5 bases not matched to a gene; V was cut back by 4 bases and J by 4 bases.

The chain carries TRBV19 and TRBJ2-3; D is perhaps TRBD2 (7 bases). The V gene lost 7 bases and the J gene lost 2 bases, with 13 bases spanning the gap. This CDR3 spans 14 amino acids. Germline CDR1 LNHDA, CDR2 SQIVND (reference sequence). The CDR3 is CASNRAGATDTQYF. In nucleotides, the CDR3 is TGTGCCAGTAATCGTGCGGGGGCCACAGATACGCAGTATTTT.

This chain uses TRBV11-2 with TRBJ2-3; TRBD2 agrees at 13 bases. The CDR3 is 16 amino acids. The germline CDR1 and CDR2 sequences are SGHAT and FQNNGV. J was trimmed by 4 bases and V by 5 bases; bases with no gene match: 6. This CDR3 reads CASSLGTSGTSDTQYF. The CDR3 DNA sequence: TGTGCCAGCAGCCTCGGGACTAGCGGGACGTCAGATACGCAGTATTTT.

This chain joins TRBV7-3 and TRBJ2-1; TRBD2 matches 10 bases. CDR1 is SGHTA and CDR2 is FQGTGA in the germline V gene. Germline trimming cut 3 bases from V and 8 bases from J; bases unmatched to any gene: 7. This CDR3 contains 15 residues. CDR3 nucleotide sequence: TGTGCCAGCAGCTTCACTAGCGGGACATTCGATGAGCAGTTCTTC. It yields the protein CASSFTSGTFDEQFF.

The V call is TRBV5-1, the J call TRBJ2-2, with D perhaps TRBD1 (5 bases). This CDR3 is 16 amino acids long. CDR1 is SGHRS and CDR2 is YFSETQ in the germline V gene. Trimming stripped 0 bases from V and 0 bases from J, with 9 bases between. CDR3 amino acids: CASSLGGQANTGELFF. The CDR3 DNA sequence: TGCGCCAGCAGCTTGGGGGGCCAGGCGAACACCGGGGAGCTGTTTTTT.

The rearrangement uses TRBV25-1 and TRBJ1-4; 10 positions match TRBD1. The ends lost 0 bases at V and 10 bases at J; junction bases unmatched: 8. This CDR3 region has 16 residues. Looked up from germline, CDR1 is MGHDK and CDR2 is SYGVNS. The CDR3 region is CASSEYSGQGEGKLFF. Here the CDR3 DNA reads TGTGCCAGCAGTGAATATTCAGGACAGGGGGAGGGAAAACTGTTTTTT. The variable domain in full, completed from reference TRBV25-1 and TRBJ1-4, reads EADIYQTPRYLVIGTGKKITLECSQTMGHDKMYWYQQDPGMELHLIHYSYGVNSTEKGDLSSESTVSRIRTEHFPLTLESARPSHTSQYLCASSEYSGQGEGKLFFGSGTQLSVL.

This rearrangement joins TRBV7-2 to TRBJ2-1; D is perhaps TRBD1 (6 bases). The CDR3 runs 15 residues. Trimming stripped 3 bases from V and 5 bases from J, with 14 bases between. Per germline, CDR1 SGHTA and CDR2 FQGNSA. The CDR3 protein is CASSLDRYRNNEQFF. The DNA of the CDR3 is TGTGCCAGCAGCTTGGACAGATACCGAAACAATGAGCAGTTCTTC.

The chain uses TRBV5-5 and TRBJ1-5; tentatively, D is TRBD1 (6 bases). Germline lookup yields CDR1 SGHKS and CDR2 YYEKEE (reference sequence). Trimming shortened V by 1 base and J by 6 bases, and 14 bases separated the two germline ends. The CDR3 has 15 residues. The CDR3 nucleotides are TGTGCCAGCAGCTTGCGGGGGGAGGGGGGTCAGCCCCAGCATTTT. This translates into CASSLRGEGGQPQHF.

J is TRBJ2-1 and V is TRBV30; TRBD1 is a possible D gene (6 bases). The V gene lost 5 bases and the J gene lost 7 bases, with 12 bases spanning the gap. The CDR3 is made up of 12 amino acids. Per the germline V gene, CDR1 is GTSNPN and CDR2 is SVGIG (reference sequence). This CDR3 is CAWGGRTNEQFF. The CDR3 nucleotides are TGTGCCTGGGGGGGCCGTACTAATGAGCAGTTCTTC.

The chain joins TRBV6-5 to TRBJ2-1; 12 nucleotides agree with TRBD2. Germline trimming cut 2 bases from V and 8 bases from J; bases unmatched to any gene: 7. Germline V lookup: CDR1 MNHEY, CDR2 SVGAGI. The CDR3 is 16 amino acids. CDR3 DNA sequence: TGTGCCAGCAGTTACAGCCTAGCGGGAGGGTTCGATGAGCAGTTCTTC. Its translation is CASSYSLAGGFDEQFF.

The rearrangement joins TRBV6-5 to TRBJ2-5; no definite D call. The CDR3 contains 15 residues. The V end lost 2 bases, the J end lost 4 bases, and 14 bases lay between the germline ends. Germline V gene sequence: CDR1 MNHEY, CDR2 SVGAGI. CDR3 DNA: TGTGCCAGCAGTTACCAACTCCTTCCCCCAGAGACCCAGTACTTC. This codes for CASSYQLLPPETQYF.